A single sample gave rise to the 18 T cell receptor beta chains below, sequenced in a study of CD8 T cells in ankylosing spondylitis (dated by TCRdb to about 2017). Beyond this particular receptor, the publication reports: Blood from ankylosing spondylitis patients appeared to be characterized by a TCR beta motif composed of 7 to 9 highly homologous amino acid variants.

No cognate antigen is known for these TCRs. Library creation used 5' RACE. This sample was sequenced with an Illumina HiSeq 2500. TCRdb's own reprocessing of the public reads used fastp at Q25 and MiXCR and kept productive beta chains. Records with the same CDR3 protein are collapsed into one entry carrying the most frequent genes and DNA. The sample profile shows more than 650,000 distinct CDR3 sequences; about an eighth of them were found once. The ten largest clones represent roughly 0.51% of the sample. Material for sequencing was blood, either unsorted or a sorted T cell fraction (not recorded which). All receptors come from a male donor with ankylosing spondylitis.

This clonotype was counted a few times. The chain carries TRBV6-1 and TRBJ2-1; TRBD2 matches 10 bases. CDR3 length: 16 amino acids. In germline, CDR1 is MNHNS, CDR2 SASEGT. The J segment lost 4 bases and the V segment lost 6 bases, leaving 9 bases of the junction unmatched. In nucleotides, the CDR3 is TGTGCCAGCAGAAAAACCTTAGCGGGGGGTTACAATGAGCAGTTCTTC. This encodes CASRKTLAGGYNEQFF.

This clonotype was found many times. The CDR3 nucleotides read TGTGCCAGCAGTTACGGGGGACGGTTATACAATGAGCAGTTCTTC. This codes for CASSYGGRLYNEQFF. The chain is built from TRBV6-5 and TRBJ2-1, with D tentatively TRBD1 or TRBD2 (5 bases each). Germline V CDR1 and CDR2: MNHEY, SVGAGI. Deletions cut 2 bases from V and 4 bases from J, with 12 bases between. CDR3 length: 15 amino acids.

This clonotype was seen a handful of times. The genes are TRBV28 and TRBJ2-3, with D unclear. CDR1 and CDR2 (germline): MDHEN, SYDVKM. The CDR3 extends over 12 amino acids. V shed 7 bases and J shed 2 bases, with 7 bases lying between them. The DNA of the CDR3 is TGTGCCAGCAACGCCCACACAGATACGCAGTATTTT. It encodes CASNAHTDTQYF. Looking up the rest from reference TRBV28 and TRBJ2-3 gives the full variable domain: DVKVTQSSRYLVKRTGEKVFLECVQDMDHENMFWYRQDPGLGLRLIYFSYDVKMKEKGDIPEGYSVSREKKERFSLILESASTNQTSMYLCASNAHTDTQYFGPGTRLTVL.

Only a few counts were recorded for this clonotype. J is TRBJ2-2 and V is TRBV24-1; D is uncertain. Germline V gives CDR1 KGHDR, CDR2 SFDVKD. Trimming took off 5 bases at V and 6 bases at J, with 3 bases between the two ends. The CDR3 runs to 11 residues. The CDR3 DNA is TGTGCCACCAGTGCTCCCGGGGAGCTGTTTTTT. Its protein product is CATSAPGELFF.

This clonotype was detected only a few times. This chain links TRBV20-1 with TRBJ1-5; D might be TRBD1 (5 bases). The CDR3 consists of 13 residues. Per the germline V gene, CDR1 is DFQATT and CDR2 is SNEGSKA (reference sequence). Between the trimmed V and J ends, which lost 6 bases and 7 bases, there was a span of 16 bases. This CDR3 reads CSAIGTRGQPQHF. The DNA of the CDR3 is TGCAGTGCGATCGGGACCCGTGGGCAGCCCCAGCATTTT.

V and J are TRBV5-1 and TRBJ1-4; possible D gene TRBD1, 6 bases. The germline V gene has CDR1 SGHRS and CDR2 YFSETQ. The CDR3 consists of 14 residues. The germline V and J ends were trimmed by 4 bases and 8 bases, with 15 bases remaining between them. The CDR3 spells CASSQGGAKEKLFF. CDR3 nucleotides: TGCGCCAGCAGCCAAGGGGGGGCAAAGGAAAAACTGTTTTTT.

This clonotype appeared many times. The CDR3 DNA follows: TGCAGTAACCGGGACGGCCGTAGCTACACCTTC. Its translation: CSNRDGRSYTF. This chain links TRBV20-1 with TRBJ1-2; the D gene is possibly TRBD1 (5 bases). V was clipped by 8 bases and J by 9 bases, with 16 bases between them. CDR3 size: 11 residues. Germline V CDR1 and CDR2: DFQATT, SNEGSKA (reference sequence).

The rearrangement joins TRBV7-8 to TRBJ2-7; D unclear. The V and J ends lost 2 bases and 12 bases respectively, with 14 bases between them. This CDR3 is built from 12 residues. Germline loops: CDR1 SGHVS, CDR2 FQNEAQ. The DNA for the CDR3 is TGTGCCAGCAGCTTACATTCCGCCCGGCGGTACTTC. Translating gives CASSLHSARRYF. The variable domain in full, with the rest retrieved from reference TRBV7-8 and TRBJ2-7, is GAGVSQSPRYKVAKRGQDVALRCDPISGHVSLFWYQQALGQGPEFLTYFQNEAQLDKSGLPSDRFFAERPEGSVSTLKIQRTQQEDSAVYLCASSLHSARRYFGPGTRLTVT.

The rearrangement uses TRBV27 and TRBJ2-3; unclear D gene. The CDR3 has 11 residues. The V gene lost 8 bases and the J gene lost 6 bases, with 9 bases spanning the gap. Germline values: CDR1 MNHEY, CDR2 SMNVEV (reference sequence). CDR3 sequence (DNA): TGTGCCAGCTCAAAAATGGATACGCAGTATTTT. The encoded protein is CASSKMDTQYF.

Only a few counts were recorded for this clonotype. J is TRBJ2-7 and V is TRBV7-2, with 8 bases lining up with TRBD2. The CDR3 runs to 15 residues. The trim removed 5 bases at V and 5 bases at J, leaving 11 bases unmatched. The germline V gene has CDR1 SGHTA and CDR2 FQGNSA. The CDR3 loop reads CASSLWRGARDEQYF. In DNA form, the CDR3 reads TGTGCCAGCAGCCTATGGCGGGGGGCGAGGGACGAGCAGTACTTC. The full variable domain, completed using reference TRBV7-2 and TRBJ2-7, is GAGVSQSPSNKVTEKGKDVELRCDPISGHTALYWYRQSLGQGLEFLIYFQGNSAPDKSGLPSDRFSAERTGGSVSTLTIQRTQQEDSAVYLCASSLWRGARDEQYFGPGTRLTVT.

This clonotype has just a few counts. The CDR3 reads CASSSALVKREQGTQYF. The CDR3 nucleotides read TGTGCCAGCAGTTCAGCCCTCGTTAAGCGGGAACAGGGGACCCAGTACTTC. The rearrangement uses TRBV6-5 and TRBJ2-5, with D possibly matching TRBD2 (7 bases). CDR1 and CDR2 from the germline V gene are MNHEY and SVGAGI. The CDR3 has 17 residues. Trimming left V 4 bases short and J 7 bases short, with 25 bases between.

This clonotype has only a few counts. The chain couples TRBV4-3 to TRBJ2-7, with unresolved D. V shed 4 bases and J shed 1 base, with 11 bases lying between them. The length of the CDR3 is 14 residues. The germline V gene encodes CDR1 LGHNA and CDR2 YSLEER. The CDR3 is CASSPQSSSYEQYF. CDR3 DNA: TGCGCCAGCAGCCCCCAAAGCAGTTCCTACGAGCAGTACTTC.

CDR3 bases: TGTGCCAGCGGGAAGGACTACTATGGCTACACCTTC. This codes for CASGKDYYGYTF. The V gene is TRBV28, the J gene TRBJ1-2; D gene uncertain. Germline V gene lookup returns CDR1 MDHEN and CDR2 SYDVKM. V dropped 8 bases and J dropped 3 bases, with 10 bases sitting between them. The CDR3 has 12 residues.

There are a few counts of this clonotype. J is TRBJ1-2 and V is TRBV27; 11 bases are shared with TRBD1. CDR1 MNHEY and CDR2 SMNVEV come from the germline V gene (reference sequence). The CDR3 has 15 amino acids. V was clipped by 2 bases and J by 6 bases; unmatched bases: 5. The CDR3 coding sequence is TGTGCCAGCAGTTTAGGACAGGGGGCTAGGAATGGCTACACCTTC. It is translated as CASSLGQGARNGYTF.

A few counts support this clonotype. The J gene is TRBJ1-2, the V gene TRBV6-5; the D gene is possibly TRBD1 (5 bases). The germline CDR1 and CDR2 sequences are MNHEY and SVGAGI. V was clipped by 4 bases and J by 10 bases, with 16 bases between them. This CDR3 is 13 amino acids long. CDR3 bases: TGTGCCAGCAGTTTTCCTGGGGCGGACCCCTACACCTTC. It yields the protein CASSFPGADPYTF.

This clonotype was observed a handful of times. CDR3 bases: TGTGCCACCACCGGGACAGGGGAAACAGATACGCAGTATTTT. Encoded protein: CATTGTGETDTQYF. The chain uses TRBV24-1 and TRBJ2-3; TRBD1 matches 10 bases. The CDR3 sequence is 14 residues long. Germline CDR1 is KGHDR and CDR2 is SFDVKD. V dropped 8 bases and J dropped 3; count of bases not matched to a gene: 4.

The chain recombines TRBV10-3 with TRBJ2-3, with a weak D call TRBD2 (5 bases). This CDR3 has 14 amino acids. The ends were cut back, 9 bases at V and 0 bases at J, with 13 bases in the middle. Germline CDR1 and CDR2: ENHRY and SYGVKD. This CDR3 reads CAIKAGVSTDTQYF. The CDR3 DNA reads as TGTGCCATTAAGGCCGGGGTGAGCACAGATACGCAGTATTTT.

This clonotype has a handful of counts. The chain uses TRBV20-1 and TRBJ2-6; the D is unclear. V lost 5 bases and J 2 bases, leaving 4 bases between the germline ends. In germline, CDR1 is DFQATT, CDR2 SNEGSKA (reference sequence). The CDR3 length is 12 residues. This CDR3 reads CSAVAGANVLTF. CDR3 bases: TGCAGTGCTGTGGCTGGGGCCAACGTCCTGACTTTC.